The present TCR beta chain was sequenced within a study of T cells in tumors after PD-1 blockade. CDR1 and CDR2 from the germline V gene are MNHEY and SVGAGI. The CDR3 spans 15 residues. J gave up 4 bases and V 7 bases, and 10 bases lay outside the gene matches. Here immunoSEQ multiplex PCR was the method, and the copy in TCRdb shows in-frame clones only, minus some. Among some 25,000 clones, roughly 85% were seen once, and the ten largest hold 10% to 15%. This clone showed up just once. The sequence was obtained from a human donor with basal cell carcinoma. The rearrangement uses TRBV6-5 and TRBJ2-1, with 7 bases that match TRBD1. The source was PBMCs, collected after anti-PD-1 treatment. As DNA, the CDR3 is TGTGCCAGCACCAAAAGGACAGGAGCATACAATGAGCAGTTCTTC. It specifies CASTKRTGAYNEQFF.